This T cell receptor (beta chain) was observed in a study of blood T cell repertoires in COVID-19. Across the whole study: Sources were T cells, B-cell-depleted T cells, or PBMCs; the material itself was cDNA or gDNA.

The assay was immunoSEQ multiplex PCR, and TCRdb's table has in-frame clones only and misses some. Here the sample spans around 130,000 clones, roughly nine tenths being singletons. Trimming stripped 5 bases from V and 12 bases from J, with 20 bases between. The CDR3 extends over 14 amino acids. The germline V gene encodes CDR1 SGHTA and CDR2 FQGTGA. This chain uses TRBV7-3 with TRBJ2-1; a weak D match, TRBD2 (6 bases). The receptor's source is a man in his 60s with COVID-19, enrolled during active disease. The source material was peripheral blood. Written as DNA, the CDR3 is TGTGCCAGCAGCCCTCCCGGGGGTTCATACCGGCAGTTCTTC. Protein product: CASSPPGGSYRQFF.